The 21 T cell receptor beta chains given below trace back to one sample, sequenced in a study of blood T cells in healthy people across ages. A sample-barcoded 5' primer and a J-beta primer mix were used in a second PCR of roughly 6 to 12 cycles. TCRdb re-called the 5' RACE reads through MiXCR, storing one row per CDR3 protein. The sample consists of about 1.8 million distinct CDR3 sequences, less than 50% of them appearing once. The source material was blood. Every receptor here comes from a woman aged 40 to 50 in good health.

The rearrangement uses TRBV12-3 or TRBV12-4 and TRBJ2-1; TRBD2 matches at 9 bases. Trimming removed 7 bases from V and 5 bases from J; junction bases left unmatched: 9. The CDR3 is 15 residues long. CDR3 DNA sequence: TGTGCCAGCATTCGGCGGGCGGGGGGGCACAATGAGCAGTTCTTC. Translation gives CASIRRAGGHNEQFF.

V gene TRBV7-9 combines with J gene TRBJ2-5; TRBD2 aligns across 7 bases. V was clipped by 8 bases and J by 5 bases; unmatched bases: 8. CDR3 size: 13 residues. From germline, CDR1 is SEHNR and CDR2 FQNEAQ (reference sequence). The CDR3 region has the DNA TGTGCCAGCGATGGGAGGGCTCCGGAGACCCAGTACTTC. Translating it yields CASDGRAPETQYF.

The V call is TRBV14, the J call TRBJ1-1; 9 positions match TRBD1. V was clipped by 4 bases and J by 2 bases; unmatched bases: 8. This CDR3 is 16 amino acids long. Germline loops: CDR1 SGHDN, CDR2 FVKESK. CDR3 in DNA: TGTGCCAGCAGCCGGTACCCGGGACAGGGAAACACTGAAGCTTTCTTT. Protein: CASSRYPGQGNTEAFF.

Only a few counts were recorded for this clonotype. V usage is TRBV4-1 and J usage is TRBJ2-3; D unresolved. The germline V gene encodes CDR1 MGHRA and CDR2 YSYEKL. V lost 6 bases, J lost 3 bases, and 16 bases lay in between. The CDR3 contains 15 residues. The CDR3 here is CASRGSPYETDTQYF. The CDR3 DNA reads as TGCGCCAGCAGGGGTAGCCCCTACGAGACAGATACGCAGTATTTT.

Turning to this clonotype: With a much larger clone just one base away, this may be a read error. The V call is TRBV29-1, the J call TRBJ2-1; 10 positions match TRBD2. After removal of 4 bases from V and 10 bases from J, the junction contained 13 bases not matched to a gene. From germline, CDR1 is SQVTM and CDR2 ANQGSEA. The CDR3 loop spans 15 amino acids. Here the CDR3 DNA reads TGCAGCGTTGTTTCGAGCGGGGGGGCCACCTACGAGCAGTTCTTC. It encodes CSVVSSGGATYEQFF.

The sample holds one count of this clonotype. Germline and junction disagree at one end, which may indicate a read error. The chain joins TRBV3-1 to TRBJ2-3; TRBD2 aligns across 9 bases. The CDR3 spans 18 residues. The germline CDR1 and CDR2 sequences are LGHDT and YNNKEL (reference sequence). The DNA of the CDR3 is TGTACCAGCAGCCAAGATATCGTTCTAGCGGGGCCTACAGATACGCAGTATTTT. Its translation: CTSSQDIVLAGPTDTQYF.

This rearrangement joins TRBV6-2 or TRBV6-3 to TRBJ2-5, with TRBD1 matching 10 bases. V lost 6 bases to trimming and J lost 2 bases; unmatched junction nucleotides: 12. This CDR3 has 17 residues. Germline CDR1 MNHEY, CDR2 SVGEGT. The CDR3: CASSVPGTGALQETQYF. The CDR3 DNA is TGTGCCAGCAGCGTCCCCGGGACAGGGGCCCTTCAAGAGACCCAGTACTTC.

The rearrangement joins TRBV21-1 to TRBJ1-1. TRBV21-1 is listed as a pseudogene. CDR3 length: 16 residues. CDR3 nucleotide sequence: TGTGCCAGCAGCAAAGCCCAGGGTGGTCTGAACACTGAAGCTTTCTTT. Its protein is CASSKAQGGLNTEAFF.

This clonotype has a handful of counts. This chain connects TRBV20-1 to TRBJ2-7, with 8 bases fitting TRBD1. The CDR3 runs to 14 residues. Germline trimming cut 4 bases from V and 2 bases from J; bases unmatched to any gene: 7. CDR1 is DFQATT, CDR2 SNEGSKA, per germline (reference sequence). CDR3 bases: TGCAGTGCTAAACGGACAGGGATCACCTACGAGCAGTACTTC. Protein sequence: CSAKRTGITYEQYF.

The sample holds many counts of this clonotype. The chain links TRBV4-3 to TRBJ2-7, with 13 bases that match TRBD2. Per the germline V gene, CDR1 is LGHNA and CDR2 is YSLEER. Trimming took 4 bases from V and 2 from J; bases not matched to a gene: 2. The CDR3 has 15 amino acids. This CDR3 is CASSPGLAGTYEQYF. CDR3 nucleotide sequence: TGCGCCAGCAGCCCGGGACTAGCGGGGACCTACGAGCAGTACTTC.

On this clonotype itself: Without the conserved terminal phenylalanine or tryptophan, this CDR3 likely stems from a read error. The chain joins TRBV25-1 to TRBJ2-5; 8 bases line up with TRBD2. Germline CDR1 is MGHDK and CDR2 is SYGVNS. The CDR3 length is 14 residues. The ends lost 5 bases at V and 5 bases at J; junction bases unmatched: 7. CDR3 loop: CASSHGTSRETQYL. Here the CDR3 DNA reads TGTGCCAGCAGTCACGGGACTAGTCGCGAGACCCAGTACTTA.

With respect to this clonotype: A junction boundary mismatches the germline segment, possibly from a read error. V is TRBV29-1 and J is TRBJ2-1; either TRBD1 or TRBD2 may supply D (6 bases each). The CDR3 has 15 amino acids. Germline V gene lookup returns CDR1 SQVTM and CDR2 ANQGSEA. In DNA, the CDR3 is TGCAACGTTGAAGGGGGGCAGGGTTTCTACAATGAGCAGTTCTTC. Protein product: CNVEGGQGFYNEQFF.

The table lists this clonotype with a few counts. The gene calls are TRBV29-1 and TRBJ2-5, with a tentative D call TRBD2 (6 bases). The J call may be mistaken, given a closer DNA end match to TRBJ2-7. The CDR3 contains 13 residues. Germline CDR1 is SQVTM and CDR2 is ANQGSEA. CDR3 bases: TGCAGCCCCTGGGACTTAGCCAAGTACGAGCAGTACTTC. Amino acids: CSPWDLAKYEQYF.

Concerning this clonotype: A junction end diverges from the germline sequence, so it may reflect a read error. V usage is TRBV7-2 and J usage is TRBJ2-1; TRBD2 aligns across 12 bases. Germline V gene data show CDR1 as SGHTA and CDR2 as FQGNSA. CDR3 length equals 15 residues. Here the CDR3 reads CASSLQLAGGEERFF. CDR3 sequence (DNA): TGTGCCAGCAGCTTACAACTAGCGGGGGGCGAAGAGCGGTTCTTC. The complete variable domain, with remaining parts taken from reference TRBV7-2 and TRBJ2-1, reads GAGVSQSPSNKVTEKGKDVELRCDPISGHTALYWYRQSLGQGLEFLIYFQGNSAPDKSGLPSDRFSAERTGGSVSTLTIQRTQQEDSAVYLCASSLQLAGGEERFFGPGTRLTVL.

The chain links TRBV5-6 to TRBJ1-2, with 8 bases identical to TRBD1. V lost 4 bases to trimming and J lost 6 bases; unmatched junction nucleotides: 5. The length of the CDR3 is 13 residues. The germline V gene encodes CDR1 SGHDT and CDR2 YYEEEE. The CDR3 DNA reads as TGTGCCAGCAGCCTACGGACAGGGAATGGCTACACCTTC. This encodes CASSLRTGNGYTF.

The chain combines TRBV20-1 with TRBJ2-7, with D perhaps given as TRBD1 or TRBD2 (5 bases each). This CDR3 is built from 14 residues. Trimming left V 3 bases short and J 2 bases short, with 14 bases between. Germline values: CDR1 DFQATT, CDR2 SNEGSKA (reference sequence). CDR3 DNA: TGCAGTGCTAGTCCCCGGGGCGAACCCTACGAGCAGTACTTC. Protein sequence: CSASPRGEPYEQYF.

This clonotype came up a few times. The V and J genes are TRBV5-1 and TRBJ1-6; 7 positions agree with TRBD1. The CDR3 runs 15 residues. The germline V gene encodes CDR1 SGHRS and CDR2 YFSETQ. J lost 6 bases, V lost 0 bases, and 3 bases had no gene match. CDR3 region: CASSLEGQSNSPLHF. The CDR3 DNA reads as TGCGCCAGCAGCTTGGAGGGACAGAGTAATTCACCCCTCCACTTT.

This clonotype was counted a few times. This rearrangement joins TRBV4-3 to TRBJ2-1, with D perhaps being TRBD1 or TRBD2 (5 bases each). CDR1 and CDR2 from the germline V gene are LGHNA and YSLEER. Between the trimmed V and J ends, which lost 3 bases and 5 bases, there was a span of 20 bases. This CDR3 has 17 amino acids. The CDR3, as DNA: TGCGCCAGCAGCCAGGACACGACGAGGGATCCTGACAATGAGCAGTTCTTC. It yields the protein CASSQDTTRDPDNEQFF.

V and J are TRBV14 and TRBJ2-3; the D gene is possibly TRBD2 (7 bases). V shed 3 bases and J shed 0 bases, with 16 bases lying between them. Germline CDR1 and CDR2: SGHDN and FVKESK. The CDR3 consists of 17 residues. CDR3 loop: CASSQGGPGFSTDTQYF. For the CDR3, the DNA is TGTGCCAGCAGCCAGGGGGGGCCGGGATTCAGCACAGATACGCAGTATTTT.

This clonotype has more than one count but fewer than ten. The chain has TRBV20-1 and TRBJ2-7; D is unresolved. With the DNA end fitting TRBJ2-5 better, the J assignment may be wrong. The V gene's germline CDR1 is DFQATT and CDR2 SNEGSKA (reference sequence). This CDR3 contains 13 residues. The chain's CDR3 is CSARAEPQETQYF. CDR3 sequence (DNA): TGCAGTGCTAGAGCGGAGCCTCAAGAGACCCAGTACTTC.

This clonotype was counted between two and nine times. The chain employs TRBV10-3 and TRBJ2-3; TRBD2 matches at 11 bases. With V trimmed by 6 bases and J by 5 bases, 7 bases remained unmatched. The germline V gene has CDR1 ENHRY and CDR2 SYGVKD. The CDR3 runs to 15 residues. The CDR3 reads CAIRVSGGAGDTQYF. DNA for the CDR3: TGTGCCATCAGGGTTAGCGGGGGGGCCGGAGATACGCAGTATTTT.